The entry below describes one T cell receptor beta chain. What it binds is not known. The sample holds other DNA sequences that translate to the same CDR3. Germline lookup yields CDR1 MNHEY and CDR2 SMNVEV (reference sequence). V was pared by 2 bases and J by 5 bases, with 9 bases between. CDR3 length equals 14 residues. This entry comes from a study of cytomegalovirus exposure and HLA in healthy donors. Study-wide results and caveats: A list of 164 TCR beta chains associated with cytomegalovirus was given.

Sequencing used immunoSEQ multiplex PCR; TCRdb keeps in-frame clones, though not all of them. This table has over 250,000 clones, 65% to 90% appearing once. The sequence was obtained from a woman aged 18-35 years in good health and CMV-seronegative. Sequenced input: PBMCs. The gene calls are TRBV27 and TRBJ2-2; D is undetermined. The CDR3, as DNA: TGTGCCAGCAGTTTAACAGTATTAACCGGGGAGCTGTTTTTT. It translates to CASSLTVLTGELFF.